This TCR beta chain came from a study of blood T cell repertoires in COVID-19. Study-level information: T cells, B-cell-depleted T cells, or PBMCs supplied cDNA or gDNA.

J gave up 9 bases and V 0 bases, and 5 bases lay outside the gene matches. Germline CDR1 SEHNR, CDR2 FQNEAQ (reference sequence). This CDR3 is 17 amino acids long. Per the study methods: Reference gene primer amplification gave estimated nucleated cell counts. Libraries were prepared by immunoSEQ multiplex PCR; TCRdb keeps only in-frame clonotypes and omits some of them. For V, J and clone size, that table is used; D and trimming come from the DNA. Here the sample spans 200,000 to 250,000 clones, roughly nine tenths being singletons. The chain joins TRBV7-9 to TRBJ2-1; 16 bases agree with TRBD2. The source material was peripheral blood. The sequence came from a middle-aged man with active or convalescent COVID-19. The CDR3 nucleotides are TGTGCCAGCAGCTTAGCTGGGACTAGCGGGAGGGCCACTGAGCAGTTCTTC. Amino acid sequence: CASSLAGTSGRATEQFF.